The rows below give T cell receptor beta chains drawn from one sample of a study of shared clonotypes between healthy human individuals. Sequencing used immunoSEQ multiplex PCR; TCRdb keeps in-frame clones, though not all of them. The sample contains about 1 million clones, more than 60% of which appear only once. Sequenced material: memory CD4+ T cells sorted from blood. The receptors stem from a man aged 18 to 30 in good health. CDR3s include the opening cysteine and the closing phenylalanine or tryptophan. A D gene is named only where the DNA matches it firmly. Some rows have no size entry. The others give once, few or many, or a class for an expanded clone.

d_call j_call v_call clone_size cdr3_nt cdr3_aa
NA TRBJ1-4 TRBV5-5 NA TGTGCCAGCAGCTCAAAGGCTCCTATGTGGGGTAAAGAGGAAAAACTGTTTTTT CASSSKAPMWGKEEKLFF
NA TRBJ1-5 TRBV7-9 NA TGTGCCAGCAGCACCCGGCCACTACCCGGGAGCAATCAGCCCCAGCATTTT CASSTRPLPGSNQPQHF
TRBD1 TRBJ2-2 TRBV19 NA TGTGCCAGTAGTCCTAACAGGGGTGGCACCGGGGAGCTGTTTTTT CASSPNRGGTGELFF
TRBD2 TRBJ2-1 TRBV5-1 NA TGCGCCAGCAGCGGACTAGCGGGAAGGCCAACTGAGCAGTTCTTC CASSGLAGRPTEQFF
NA TRBJ1-6 TRBV30 NA TGTGCCTCCTACGAGGGAAATAATTCACCCCTCCACTTT CASYEGNNSPLHF
NA TRBJ2-7 TRBV5-1 NA TGCGCCAGCAGCTTGGGTGGGGGTGGATACGAGCAGTACTTC CASSLGGGGYEQYF
TRBD1 TRBJ1-1 TRBV18 few TGTGCCAGCTCACCCCAGGGACAGGTAAACTCTGAAGCTTTCTTT CASSPQGQVNSEAFF
NA TRBJ2-7 TRBV28 NA TGTGCCAGCAGTTCGGCGGATCCCTACGAGCAGTACTTC CASSSADPYEQYF
TRBD1 TRBJ1-4 TRBV19 NA TGTGCCAGTAGTCCGGCCGGGACAGGGGATGAAAAACTGTTTTTT CASSPAGTGDEKLFF
TRBD1 TRBJ1-1 TRBV29-1 NA TGCAGCGTTGAAGAGGGGCGCGGACAGGGCTCCACTGAAGCTTTCTTT CSVEEGRGQGSTEAFF
TRBD1 TRBJ1-6 TRBV7-2 once TGTGCCAGCAGCTTAGAATCGGGCAGGGGGAATTCACCCCTCCACTTT CASSLESGRGNSPLHF
NA TRBJ1-4 TRBV18 NA TGTGCCAGCTCACCCTGGCAGGTCGGTGAAAAACTGTTTTTT CASSPWQVGEKLFF
NA TRBJ1-4 TRBV9 once TGTGCCAGCAGCTCCAGGGCCGCCGGTGAAAAACTGTTTTTT CASSSRAAGEKLFF
NA TRBJ1-2 TRBV6-5 NA TGTGCCAGCAGTTACTCAGGCACCTATGGCTACACCTTC CASSYSGTYGYTF
NA TRBJ1-4 TRBV4-1 NA TGCGCCAGCAGCCGGACAGAAGTTGGAAAACTGTTTTTT CASSRTEVGKLFF
NA TRBJ1-2 TRBV5-4 NA TGTGCCAGCAGCTTGAGGAGTACATCCTATGGCTACACCTTC CASSLRSTSYGYTF
NA TRBJ1-6 TRBV10-1 NA TGCGCCAGCAGTGAAGCAGGAGTTAATTCACCCCTCCACTTT CASSEAGVNSPLHF
NA TRBJ2-3 TRBV10-3 NA TGTGCCATCAGTGAGTCGGGCTCTCCAGATACGCAGTATTTT CAISESGSPDTQYF
TRBD1 TRBJ2-7 TRBV9 NA TGTGCCAGCAGCTTCGACAGGGGCTCCTACGAGCAGTACTTC CASSFDRGSYEQYF
TRBD1 TRBJ1-3 TRBV13 NA TGTGCCAGCAGCTCTACAGGGGGGATTGGTGGAAACACCATATATTTT CASSSTGGIGGNTIYF
TRBD1 TRBJ2-3 TRBV5-1 few TGCGCCAGCAGCACGGGACAGTACACAGATACGCAGTATTTT CASSTGQYTDTQYF
NA TRBJ2-3 TRBV5-4 NA TGTGCCAGCAGCTTGAATGCGGGCCTTAGCACAGATACGCAGTATTTT CASSLNAGLSTDTQYF
NA TRBJ2-2 TRBV10-2 NA TGCGCCAGCAGCCCCAGGACAGTACTGAACACCGGGGAGCTGTTTTTT CASSPRTVLNTGELFF
NA TRBJ1-3 TRBV11-2 NA TGTGCCAGCAGCTTGTCTGGAGGAGGATCTGGAAACACCATATATTTT CASSLSGGGSGNTIYF
NA TRBJ1-1 TRBV19 NA TGTGCCAGTAGTATAAGGACAGTACTCACCGAGCGAACTGAAGCTTTCTTT CASSIRTVLTERTEAFF
NA TRBJ2-7 TRBV5-1 few TGCGCCAGCAGCCACGGACATAGGGATAACTACGAGCAGTACTTC CASSHGHRDNYEQYF
TRBD2 TRBJ2-7 TRBV5-1 NA TGCGCCAGCAGCGCAATAGCGGGGGACTACGAGCAGTACTTC CASSAIAGDYEQYF
NA TRBJ2-3 TRBV30 NA TGTGCCTGGAGATGGGGGAGTAGCACAGATACGCAGTATTTT CAWRWGSSTDTQYF
NA TRBJ2-1 TRBV11-2 NA TGTGCCAGCAGCTTAGTGCCTAAGAATGAGCAGTTCTTC CASSLVPKNEQFF
NA TRBJ1-5 TRBV9 many TGTGCCAGCAGCGTAGGACTATCTCAGCCCCAGCATTTT CASSVGLSQPQHF
TRBD2 TRBJ2-3 TRBV5-4 NA TGTGCCAGCAGCCCCCCCGGACTAGCGGGAGTTCGCGATACGCAGTATTTT CASSPPGLAGVRDTQYF
TRBD1 TRBJ1-3 TRBV5-1 NA TGCGCCAGCAGCTTCACTTTGGGACAGGGCTCCTCTGGAAACACCATATATTTT CASSFTLGQGSSGNTIYF
NA TRBJ1-1 TRBV10-3 NA TGTGCCATCAGTTTAACAGGGATGAACACTGAAGCTTTCTTT CAISLTGMNTEAFF
NA TRBJ1-2 TRBV6-5 once TGTGCCAGCAGTTACTCGGGCAGCCCCTTTGGCTATGGCTACACCTTC CASSYSGSPFGYGYTF
TRBD1 TRBJ1-1 TRBV5-4 NA TGTGCCAGCAGCCCTCGGGACAGGGGGAGAGAAACTGAAGCTTTCTTT CASSPRDRGRETEAFF
TRBD1 TRBJ1-1 TRBV20-1 few TGCAGTGCTTACAGGGGGTCGGAAGCTTTCTTT CSAYRGSEAFF
TRBD1 TRBJ1-2 TRBV15 NA TGTGCCACCAGCAGAGGAGGGACAGGGGAGGGCTATGGCTACACCTTC CATSRGGTGEGYGYTF
NA TRBJ1-6 TRBV25-1 once TGTGCCAGTGGGGACGTGTCAAATTCACCCCTCCACTTT CASGDVSNSPLHF
NA TRBJ1-4 TRBV7-7 once TGTGCTAGCAGGGAAAAACTGTTTTTT CASREKLFF
NA TRBJ2-7 TRBV11-2 NA TGTGCCAGCAGCTTAGTTTGGACTGATTCCTACGAGCAGTACTTC CASSLVWTDSYEQYF
NA TRBJ1-2 TRBV27 NA TGTGCCAGCAGTATTCGGCCGGAGACTGGCTACACCTTC CASSIRPETGYTF
NA TRBJ1-5 TRBV12-2 NA TGTGCAAGTCGCTTAGCGTACAGTCAGAATCAGCCCCAGCATTTT CASRLAYSQNQPQHF
NA TRBJ2-2 TRBV11-3 NA TGTGCCAGCAGCTTATCAGGGGTTGTAGGCGGGGAGCTGTTTTTT CASSLSGVVGGELFF
NA TRBJ2-5 TRBV5-4 NA TGTGCCAGCAGCTTGGCTAGTCCGGGAAAGACCCAGTACTTC CASSLASPGKTQYF
NA TRBJ2-1 TRBV11-3 many TGTGCCAGCAGCCCGGCGGCGTCCAATGAGCAGTTCTTC CASSPAASNEQFF
NA TRBJ2-7 TRBV5-1 NA TGCGCCAGCAGCCCCCCGGGACTCGACCCCTACGAGCAGTACTTC CASSPPGLDPYEQYF
TRBD1 TRBJ1-6 TRBV10-2 NA TGCGCCAGCTCGACAGGGGTAAATAATTCACCCCTCCACTTT CASSTGVNNSPLHF
NA TRBJ2-1 TRBV2 once TGTGCCAGCAGTGAAGCGCTAAGGAGCAATGAGCAGTTCTTC CASSEALRSNEQFF
TRBD1 TRBJ2-4 TRBV29-1 few TGCAGCGTTGCCATCGGTTCGGACAGGGCGGAGGACATTCAGTACTTC CSVAIGSDRAEDIQYF